The T cell receptor (beta chain) described here comes from a study of cytomegalovirus exposure and HLA in healthy donors. The study's findings and limits: Another analysis was done later, and it associated 16,951 TCR beta sequences with HLA alleles at 0.05 false discovery rate.

Comment on this clone: Its target is not known.

The PCR made use of 60 Vbeta and 13 Jbeta primers. Here immunoSEQ multiplex PCR was the method, and the copy in TCRdb shows in-frame clones only, minus some. The sample has around 140,000 clones; around 72% are singletons. The CDR3 totals 14 residues. The trim removed 6 bases at V and 5 bases at J, leaving 6 bases unmatched. Germline-derived CDR1 and CDR2 are SNHLY and FYNNEI. This TCR came from a man in his forties or fifties in good health and CMV-seropositive. Sequences were obtained from PBMCs. V and J are TRBV2 and TRBJ1-4; 7 bases are a match to TRBD1. The CDR3 nucleotides are TGTGCCAGCAGCCTGGGACAGAACAATGAAAAACTGTTTTTT. Encoded protein: CASSLGQNNEKLFF. The full variable domain, in which reference TRBV2 and TRBJ1-4 provide the parts outside the CDR3, is EPEVTQTPSHQVTQMGQEVILRCVPISNHLYFYWYRQILGQKVEFLVSFYNNEISEKSEIFDDQFSVERPDGSNFTLKIRSTKLEDSAMYFCASSLGQNNEKLFFGSGTQLSVL.